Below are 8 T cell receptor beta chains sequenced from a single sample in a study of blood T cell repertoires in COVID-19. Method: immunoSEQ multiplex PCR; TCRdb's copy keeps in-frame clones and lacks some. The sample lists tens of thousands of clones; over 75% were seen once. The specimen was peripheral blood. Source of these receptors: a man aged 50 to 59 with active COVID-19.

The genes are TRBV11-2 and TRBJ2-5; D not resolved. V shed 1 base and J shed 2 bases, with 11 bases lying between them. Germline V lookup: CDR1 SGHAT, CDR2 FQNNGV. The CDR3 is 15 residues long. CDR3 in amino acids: CASSLGLGGQETQYF. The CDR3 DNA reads TGTGCCAGCAGCTTAGGTCTCGGCGGACAAGAGACCCAGTACTTC.

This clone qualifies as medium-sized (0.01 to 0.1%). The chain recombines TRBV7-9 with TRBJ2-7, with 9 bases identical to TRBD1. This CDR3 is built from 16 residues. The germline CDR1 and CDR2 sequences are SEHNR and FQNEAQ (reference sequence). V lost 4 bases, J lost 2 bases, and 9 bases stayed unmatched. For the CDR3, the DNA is TGTGCCAGCAGCTCACCAACAGGGGGCGCAACCTACGAGCAGTACTTC. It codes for CASSSPTGGATYEQYF.

CDR3 protein: CASWDRIASPLHF. In DNA form, the CDR3 reads TGTGCCAGCTGGGACAGGATCGCCTCACCCCTCCACTTT. The chain uses TRBV6-5 and TRBJ1-6, with 8 positions matching TRBD1. Germline assignment: CDR1 MNHEY and CDR2 SVGAGI. With V trimmed by 8 bases and J by 10 bases, 7 bases remained unmatched. The CDR3 length is 13 residues.

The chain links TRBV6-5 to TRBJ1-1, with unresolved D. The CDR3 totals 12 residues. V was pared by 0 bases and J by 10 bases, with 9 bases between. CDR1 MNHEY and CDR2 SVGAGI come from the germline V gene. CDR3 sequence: CASSYSGRPAFF. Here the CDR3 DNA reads TGTGCCAGCAGTTACTCTGGGCGTCCAGCTTTCTTT.

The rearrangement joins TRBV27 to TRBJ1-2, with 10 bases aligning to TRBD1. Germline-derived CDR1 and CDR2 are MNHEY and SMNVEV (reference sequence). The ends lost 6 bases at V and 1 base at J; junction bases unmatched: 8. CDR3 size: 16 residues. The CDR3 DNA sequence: TGTGCCAGCAGGACCGACAGGGGGCGGTATAACTATGGCTACACCTTC. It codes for CASRTDRGRYNYGYTF.

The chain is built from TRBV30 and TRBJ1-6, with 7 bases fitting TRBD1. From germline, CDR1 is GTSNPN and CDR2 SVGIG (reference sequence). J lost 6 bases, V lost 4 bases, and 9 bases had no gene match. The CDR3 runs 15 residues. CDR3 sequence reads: CAWNPTGFLNSPLHF. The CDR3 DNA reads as TGTGCCTGGAACCCGACAGGGTTTCTTAATTCACCCCTCCACTTT.

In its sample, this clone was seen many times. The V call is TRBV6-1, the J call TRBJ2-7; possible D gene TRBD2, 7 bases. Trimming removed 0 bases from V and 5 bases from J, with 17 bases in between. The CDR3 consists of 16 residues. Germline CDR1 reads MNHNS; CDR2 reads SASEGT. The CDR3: CASSEAQGRGADEQYF. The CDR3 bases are TGTGCCAGCAGTGAAGCGCAGGGGAGGGGGGCTGACGAGCAGTACTTC.

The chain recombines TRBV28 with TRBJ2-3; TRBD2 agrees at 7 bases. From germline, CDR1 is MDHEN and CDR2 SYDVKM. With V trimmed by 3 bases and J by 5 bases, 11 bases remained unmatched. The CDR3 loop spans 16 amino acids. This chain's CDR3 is CASSFRMAGAGDTQYF. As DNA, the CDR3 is TGTGCCAGCAGTTTCCGTATGGCGGGAGCTGGAGATACGCAGTATTTT.